These 13 T cell receptor beta chains were sequenced from one sample in a study of T cell responses to AZD1222 COVID-19 vaccine. The protocol was immunoSEQ multiplex PCR, while the TCRdb copy is restricted to in-frame clones and leaves out a portion. The sample comprises over 85,000 clones, approximately 89% of which are singletons, and about 5.2% rests with the top ten. Sequencing used peripheral blood, obtained 28 days after the second AZD1222 dose. Receptor source: an adult who received the AZD1222 COVID-19 vaccine.

This clone was seen a few times. The chain employs TRBV2 and TRBJ2-5; 9 nucleotides agree with TRBD1. CDR3 size: 15 residues. The junction had 10 bases not matched to a gene; V was cut back by 4 bases and J by 7 bases. The germline V gene encodes CDR1 SNHLY and CDR2 FYNNEI. CDR3 amino acids: CASSAFGRGQGTQYF. CDR3 coding DNA: TGTGCCAGCAGTGCGTTTGGGCGGGGACAGGGGACCCAGTACTTC.

V gene TRBV5-1 combines with J gene TRBJ1-5; D is undetermined. CDR1 and CDR2 (germline): SGHRS, YFSETQ. Trimming pared 3 bases from V and 7 bases from J, leaving 11 bases between. The CDR3 is 13 residues long. The CDR3 nucleotides read TGCGCCAGCAGCTATTTCTTGGGGCAGCCCCAGCATTTT. Protein: CASSYFLGQPQHF.

The chain couples TRBV7-3 to TRBJ2-1; D gene uncertain. The CDR3 contains 15 residues. From germline, CDR1 is SGHTA and CDR2 FQGTGA. Trimming left V 5 bases short and J 1 base short, with 12 bases between. Here the CDR3 reads CASSLDLVSYNEQFF. The DNA of the CDR3 is TGTGCCAGCAGCCTTGATCTGGTTTCCTACAATGAGCAGTTCTTC.

The chain has TRBV15 and TRBJ1-4, with 9 positions matching TRBD1. After removal of 5 bases from V and 4 bases from J, the junction contained 8 bases not matched to a gene. The CDR3 runs 16 residues. Per the germline V gene, CDR1 is LNHNV and CDR2 is YYDKDF (reference sequence). In DNA, the CDR3 is TGTGCCACCAGCGGAGGGACAGGGTCCTTTAATGAAAAACTGTTTTTT. This encodes CATSGGTGSFNEKLFF.

The chain links TRBV30 to TRBJ1-1; maybe TRBD1 (6 bases). Germline-derived CDR1 and CDR2 are GTSNPN and SVGIG (reference sequence). The V end was cut by 3 bases, the J end by 0 bases, with 17 bases between. This CDR3 spans 16 amino acids. The CDR3 loop reads CAWRPRGTFMNTEAFF. The CDR3 coding sequence is TGTGCCTGGAGACCCAGGGGCACCTTTATGAACACTGAAGCTTTCTTT.

The CDR3 nucleotides read TGTGCCAGCAGGCTCGGGGGGGCCGGGTTTGCGCAGTATTTT. This encodes CASRLGGAGFAQYF. V and J are TRBV27 and TRBJ2-3, with 8 bases that match TRBD2. CDR1 MNHEY and CDR2 SMNVEV come from the germline V gene (reference sequence). Trimming at V came to 6 bases and at J to 10 bases, leaving 12 bases not matched to a gene. The CDR3 spans 14 residues.

The chain couples TRBV13 to TRBJ1-4; D gene ambiguous. Trimming took 0 bases from V and 6 from J, leaving 8 bases between them. The CDR3 has 14 amino acids. CDR1 is PRHDT, CDR2 FYEKMQ, per germline (reference sequence). The CDR3 here is CASSLGRRDEKLFF. The CDR3 bases are TGTGCCAGCAGCTTAGGCCGAAGGGATGAAAAACTGTTTTTT.

The chain combines TRBV29-1 with TRBJ1-2, with D perhaps matching TRBD1 (5 bases). Germline V gives CDR1 SQVTM, CDR2 ANQGSEA. The CDR3 loop spans 12 amino acids. V was pared by 1 base and J by 8 bases, with 11 bases between. The CDR3 is CSVEVDSRGYTF. The CDR3 DNA reads as TGCAGCGTTGAAGTAGACAGTCGGGGCTACACCTTC.

The J gene is TRBJ2-2, the V gene TRBV7-8, with D perhaps TRBD1 or TRBD2 (6 bases each). Trimming cost V 1 base and J 4 bases, with 16 bases left between them. The germline gives CDR1 SGHVS, CDR2 FQNEAQ. The length of the CDR3 is 17 residues. The CDR3 region is CASSLVLGGSVTGELFF. CDR3 DNA sequence: TGTGCCAGCAGCTTAGTTCTGGGGGGCAGTGTCACCGGGGAGCTGTTTTTT.

The chain employs TRBV6-5 and TRBJ1-6; 9 bases are shared with TRBD1. The CDR3 spans 15 residues. The germline gives CDR1 MNHEY, CDR2 SVGAGI. The junction had 7 bases not matched to a gene; V was cut back by 6 bases and J by 7 bases. CDR3 protein: CASSIQGAGNSPLHF. As DNA, the CDR3 is TGTGCCAGCAGCATACAGGGGGCGGGGAATTCACCCCTCCACTTT.

The chain uses TRBV5-6 and TRBJ2-2; D possibly corresponds to TRBD1 (5 bases). There are 15 residues in the CDR3. V shed 4 bases and J shed 3 bases, with 13 bases lying between them. Germline values: CDR1 SGHDT, CDR2 YYEEEE. The CDR3 is CASSTTVYDTGELFF. In nucleotides, the CDR3 is TGTGCCAGCAGCACGACAGTTTACGACACCGGGGAGCTGTTTTTT. The variable domain in full, with the rest retrieved from reference TRBV5-6 and TRBJ2-2, is DAGVTQSPTHLIKTRGQQVTLRCSPKSGHDTVSWYQQALGQGPQFIFQYYEEEERQRGNFPDRFSGHQFPNYSSELNVNALLLGDSALYLCASSTTVYDTGELFFGEGSRLTVL.

The chain uses TRBV7-9 and TRBJ1-3; D possibly corresponds to TRBD1 (5 bases). The length of the CDR3 is 15 residues. Germline CDR1 reads SEHNR; CDR2 reads FQNEAQ (reference sequence). V was cut by 10 bases and J by 4 bases, with 20 bases left in between. The chain's CDR3 is CATEHSAGGGNTIYF. Written as DNA, the CDR3 is TGTGCCACCGAACACAGCGCCGGGGGAGGAAACACCATATATTTT.

The chain couples TRBV6-1 to TRBJ1-3; D is possibly TRBD1 (6 bases). CDR1 is MNHNS, CDR2 SASEGT, per germline. V shed 3 bases and J shed 5 bases, with 20 bases lying between them. This CDR3 has 17 amino acids. In DNA, the CDR3 is TGTGCCAGCAGTGATAGGGGGGCTCGGGGTAAAAGAAACACCATATATTTT. Its protein is CASSDRGARGKRNTIYF.